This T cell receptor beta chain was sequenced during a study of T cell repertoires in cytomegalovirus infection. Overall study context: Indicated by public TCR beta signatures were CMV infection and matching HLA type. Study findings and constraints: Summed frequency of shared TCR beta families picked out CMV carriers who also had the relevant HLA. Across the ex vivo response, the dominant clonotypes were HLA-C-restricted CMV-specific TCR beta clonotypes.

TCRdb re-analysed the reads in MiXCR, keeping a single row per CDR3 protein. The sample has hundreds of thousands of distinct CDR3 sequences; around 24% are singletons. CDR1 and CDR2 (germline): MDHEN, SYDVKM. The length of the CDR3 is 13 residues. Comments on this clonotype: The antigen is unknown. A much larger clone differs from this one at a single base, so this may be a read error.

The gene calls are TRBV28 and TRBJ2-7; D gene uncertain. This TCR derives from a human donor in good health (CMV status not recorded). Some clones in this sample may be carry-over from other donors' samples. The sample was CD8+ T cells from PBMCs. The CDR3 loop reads CASSFSHSCEQYV. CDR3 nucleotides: TGTGCCAGCAGTTTTAGTCACTCCTGCGAGCAGTACGTC.